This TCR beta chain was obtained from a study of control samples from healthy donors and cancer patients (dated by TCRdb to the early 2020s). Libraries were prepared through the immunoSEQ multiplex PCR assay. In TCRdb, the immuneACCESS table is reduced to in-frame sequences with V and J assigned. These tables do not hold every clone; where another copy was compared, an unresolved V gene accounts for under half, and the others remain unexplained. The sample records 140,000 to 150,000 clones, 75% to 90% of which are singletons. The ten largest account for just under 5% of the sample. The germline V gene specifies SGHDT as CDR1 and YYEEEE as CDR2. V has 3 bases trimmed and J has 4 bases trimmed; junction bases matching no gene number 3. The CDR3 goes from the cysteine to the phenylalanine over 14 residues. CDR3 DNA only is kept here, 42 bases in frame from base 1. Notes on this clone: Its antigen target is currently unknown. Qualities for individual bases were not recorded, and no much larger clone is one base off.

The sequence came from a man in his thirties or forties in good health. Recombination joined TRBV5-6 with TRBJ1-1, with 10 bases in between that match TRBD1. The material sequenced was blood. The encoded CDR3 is CASSWDRGATEAFF. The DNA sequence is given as TGTGCCAGCAGCTGGGACAGGGGTGCCACTGAAGCTTTCTTT.